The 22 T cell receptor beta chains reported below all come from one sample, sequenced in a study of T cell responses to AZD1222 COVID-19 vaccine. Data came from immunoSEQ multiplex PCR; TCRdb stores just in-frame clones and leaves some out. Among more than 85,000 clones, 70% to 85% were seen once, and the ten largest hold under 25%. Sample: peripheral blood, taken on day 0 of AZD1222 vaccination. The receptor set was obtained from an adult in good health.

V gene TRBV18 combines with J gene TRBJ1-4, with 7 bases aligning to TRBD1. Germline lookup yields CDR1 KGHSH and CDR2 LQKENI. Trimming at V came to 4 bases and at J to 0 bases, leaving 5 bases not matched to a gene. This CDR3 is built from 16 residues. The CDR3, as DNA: TGTGCCAGCTCACTGGGACAGATTGCAACTAATGAAAAACTGTTTTTT. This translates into CASSLGQIATNEKLFF.

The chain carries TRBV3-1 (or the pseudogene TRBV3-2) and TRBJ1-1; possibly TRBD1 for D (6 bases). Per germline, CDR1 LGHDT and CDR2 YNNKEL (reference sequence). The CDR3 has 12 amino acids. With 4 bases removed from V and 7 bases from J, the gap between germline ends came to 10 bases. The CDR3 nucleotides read TGTGCCAGCAGCCGGCGGGGGCTTGAAGCTTTCTTT. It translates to CASSRRGLEAFF.

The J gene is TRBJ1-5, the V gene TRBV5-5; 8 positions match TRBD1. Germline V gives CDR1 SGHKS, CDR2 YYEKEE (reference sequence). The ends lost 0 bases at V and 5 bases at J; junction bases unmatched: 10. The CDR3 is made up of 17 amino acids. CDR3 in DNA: TGTGCCAGCAGCTTGGGGGCAGGGGGCGCGTGGGATCAGCCCCAGCATTTT. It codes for CASSLGAGGAWDQPQHF.

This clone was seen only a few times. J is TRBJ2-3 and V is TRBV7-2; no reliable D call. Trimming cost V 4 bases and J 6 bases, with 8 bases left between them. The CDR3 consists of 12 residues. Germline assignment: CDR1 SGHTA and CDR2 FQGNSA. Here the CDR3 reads CASSSSEDTQYF. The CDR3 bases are TGTGCCAGCAGCTCCTCGGAGGATACGCAGTATTTT. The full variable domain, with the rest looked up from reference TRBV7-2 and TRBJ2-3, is GAGVSQSPSNKVTEKGKDVELRCDPISGHTALYWYRQSLGQGLEFLIYFQGNSAPDKSGLPSDRFSAERTGGSVSTLTIQRTQQEDSAVYLCASSSSEDTQYFGPGTRLTVL.

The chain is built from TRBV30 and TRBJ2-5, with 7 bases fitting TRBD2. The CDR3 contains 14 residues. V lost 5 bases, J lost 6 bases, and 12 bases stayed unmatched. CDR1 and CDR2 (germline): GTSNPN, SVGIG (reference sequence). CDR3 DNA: TGTGCCTGGTCCAGCGGGAACGGCGTGAAGACCCAGTACTTC. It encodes CAWSSGNGVKTQYF.

The DNA of the CDR3 is TGTGCCAGCAGACCCGGGATCTCTGGAAACACCATATATTTT. Its protein product is CASRPGISGNTIYF. The chain uses TRBV6-5 and TRBJ1-3; D is unresolved. The CDR3 covers 14 residues. Germline CDR1 is MNHEY and CDR2 is SVGAGI. With 6 bases removed from V and 0 bases from J, the gap between germline ends came to 9 bases.

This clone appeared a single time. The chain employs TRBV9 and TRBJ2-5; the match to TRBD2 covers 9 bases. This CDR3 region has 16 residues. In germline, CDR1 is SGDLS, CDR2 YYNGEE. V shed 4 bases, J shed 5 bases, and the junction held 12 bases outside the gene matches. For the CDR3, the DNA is TGTGCCAGCAGCCCCCTTGCGGGAGGGCCTACGGAGACCCAGTACTTC. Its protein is CASSPLAGGPTETQYF.

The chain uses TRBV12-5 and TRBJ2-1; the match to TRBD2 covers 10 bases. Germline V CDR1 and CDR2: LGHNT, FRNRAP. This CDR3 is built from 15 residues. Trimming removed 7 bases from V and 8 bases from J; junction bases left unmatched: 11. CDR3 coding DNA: TGTGCTAGTGCTCAAGGGCTAGCGGGAGTCCATGAGCAGTTCTTC. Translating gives CASAQGLAGVHEQFF.

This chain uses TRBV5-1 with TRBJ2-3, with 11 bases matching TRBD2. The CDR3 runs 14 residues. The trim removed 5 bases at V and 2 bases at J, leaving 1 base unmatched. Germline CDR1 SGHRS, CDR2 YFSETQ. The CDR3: CASRLAGATDTQYF. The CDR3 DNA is TGCGCCAGCAGACTAGCGGGAGCCACAGATACGCAGTATTTT.

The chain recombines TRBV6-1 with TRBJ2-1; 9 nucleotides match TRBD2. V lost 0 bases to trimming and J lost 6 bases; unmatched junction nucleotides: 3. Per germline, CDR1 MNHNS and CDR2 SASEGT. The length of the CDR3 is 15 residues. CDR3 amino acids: CASSEAGGRGNEQFF. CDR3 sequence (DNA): TGTGCCAGCAGTGAAGCCGGCGGGAGGGGCAATGAGCAGTTCTTC.

The DNA for the CDR3 is TGTGCCACCAGCAGAGATCGGGCAGGACATCAGCCCCAGCATTTT. It codes for CATSRDRAGHQPQHF. J is TRBJ1-5 and V is TRBV15; no definite D call. Trimming took 0 bases from V and 5 from J, leaving 11 bases between them. Germline lookup yields CDR1 LNHNV and CDR2 YYDKDF (reference sequence). This CDR3 is 15 amino acids long.

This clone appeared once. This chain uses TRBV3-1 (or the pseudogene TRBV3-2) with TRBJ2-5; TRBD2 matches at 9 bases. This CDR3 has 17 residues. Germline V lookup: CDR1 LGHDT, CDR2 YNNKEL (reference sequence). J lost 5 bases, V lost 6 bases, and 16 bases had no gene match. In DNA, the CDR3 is TGTGCCAGCAGTCACGGGGCGATTAGCGGGAGATGGGAGACCCAGTACTTC. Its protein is CASSHGAISGRWETQYF.

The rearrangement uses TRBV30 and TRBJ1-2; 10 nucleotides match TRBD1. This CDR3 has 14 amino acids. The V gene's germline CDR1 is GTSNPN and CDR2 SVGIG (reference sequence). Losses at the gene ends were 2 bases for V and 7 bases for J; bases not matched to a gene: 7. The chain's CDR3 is CAWSYRDRGSGYTF. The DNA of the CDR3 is TGTGCCTGGAGTTACCGGGACAGGGGTAGTGGCTACACCTTC. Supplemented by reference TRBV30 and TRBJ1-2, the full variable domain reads SQTIHQWPATLVQPVGSPLSLECTVEGTSNPNLYWYRQAAGRGLQLLFYSVGIGQISSEVPQNLSASRPQDRQFILSSKKLLLSDSGFYLCAWSYRDRGSGYTFGSGTRLTVV.

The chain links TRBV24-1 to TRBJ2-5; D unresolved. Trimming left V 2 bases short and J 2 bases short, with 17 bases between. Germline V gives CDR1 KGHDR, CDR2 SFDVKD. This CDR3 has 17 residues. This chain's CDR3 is CATSDCGRCFLQETQYF. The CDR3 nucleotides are TGTGCCACCAGTGATTGTGGCAGGTGTTTTCTTCAAGAGACCCAGTACTTC.

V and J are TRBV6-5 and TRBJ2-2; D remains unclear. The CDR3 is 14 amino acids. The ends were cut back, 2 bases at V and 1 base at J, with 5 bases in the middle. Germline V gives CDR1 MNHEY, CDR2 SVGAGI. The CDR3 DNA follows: TGTGCCAGCAGTTACCCTAGGAACACCGGGGAGCTGTTTTTT. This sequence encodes CASSYPRNTGELFF.

The chain's CDR3 is CATGENTEAFF. CDR3 coding DNA: TGTGCCACTGGGGAGAACACTGAAGCTTTCTTT. V and J are TRBV3-1 (or the pseudogene TRBV3-2) and TRBJ1-1; D is ambiguous. CDR3 length: 11 residues. Germline loops: CDR1 LGHDT, CDR2 YNNKEL (reference sequence). The V end was cut by 10 bases, the J end by 1 base, with 7 bases between.

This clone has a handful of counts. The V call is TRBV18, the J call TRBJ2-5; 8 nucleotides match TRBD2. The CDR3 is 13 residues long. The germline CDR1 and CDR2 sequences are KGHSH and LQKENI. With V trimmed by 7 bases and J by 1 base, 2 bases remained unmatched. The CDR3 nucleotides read TGTGCCAGCTTCACTAGCGGCCAAGAGACCCAGTACTTC. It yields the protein CASFTSGQETQYF. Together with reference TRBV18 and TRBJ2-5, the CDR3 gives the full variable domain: NAGVMQNPRHLVRRRGQEARLRCSPMKGHSHVYWYRQLPEEGLKFMVYLQKENIIDESGMPKERFSAEFPKEGPSILRIQQVVRGDSAAYFCASFTSGQETQYFGPGTRLLVL.

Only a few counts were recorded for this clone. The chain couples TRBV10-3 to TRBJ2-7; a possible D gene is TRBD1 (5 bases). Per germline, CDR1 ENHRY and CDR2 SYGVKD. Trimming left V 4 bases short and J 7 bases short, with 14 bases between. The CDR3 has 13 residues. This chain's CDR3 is CAISGGSKGEQYF. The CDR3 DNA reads TGTGCCATCAGTGGAGGTAGTAAGGGGGAGCAGTACTTC.

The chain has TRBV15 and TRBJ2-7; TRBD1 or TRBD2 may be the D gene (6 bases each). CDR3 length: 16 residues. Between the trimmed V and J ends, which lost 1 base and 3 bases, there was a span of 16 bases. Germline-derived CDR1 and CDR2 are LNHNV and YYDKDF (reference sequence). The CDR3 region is CATSRGRGEGYYEQYF. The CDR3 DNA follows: TGTGCCACCAGCAGAGGGAGGGGGGAAGGATACTACGAGCAGTACTTC.

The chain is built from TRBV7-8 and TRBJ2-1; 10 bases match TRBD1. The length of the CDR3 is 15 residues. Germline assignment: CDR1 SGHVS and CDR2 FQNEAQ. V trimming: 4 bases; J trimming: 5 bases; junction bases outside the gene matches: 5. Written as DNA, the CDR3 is TGTGCCAGCAGCTGGGGGACAGGGGCGCACAATGAGCAGTTCTTC. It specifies CASSWGTGAHNEQFF.

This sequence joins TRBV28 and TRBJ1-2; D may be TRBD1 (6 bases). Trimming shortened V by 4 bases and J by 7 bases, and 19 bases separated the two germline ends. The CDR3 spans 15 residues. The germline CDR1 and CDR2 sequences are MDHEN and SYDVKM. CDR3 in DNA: TGTGCCAGCAGTTATAACCCTCAGGGGTTGGGTGGCTACACCTTC. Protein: CASSYNPQGLGGYTF.

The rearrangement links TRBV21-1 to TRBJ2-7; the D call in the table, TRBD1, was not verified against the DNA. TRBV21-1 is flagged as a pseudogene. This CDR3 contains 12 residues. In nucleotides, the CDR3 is TGTGCCAGCAGCAAGGGCCACTACGAGCAGTACTTC. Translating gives CASSKGHYEQYF.